This is a list of T cell receptor beta chains from one sample in a study of blood T cells in healthy people across ages. MiXCR, applied by TCRdb to the 5' RACE reads, yields one record per CDR3 protein. This sample has approximately 690,000 distinct CDR3 sequences, with approximately 40% found just once. The sample consisted of blood. Receptor source: a man older than 75 in good health. CDR3s include the opening cysteine and the closing phenylalanine or tryptophan. D genes are given only for firm matches. Size values are once, few and many counts, or a class for expanded clones, and some rows have none.

j_call	cdr3_length	clone_size	v_call	d_call	cdr3_aa	cdr3_nt
TRBJ1-6	14	many	TRBV27	TRBD1	CASSRQGLNSPLHF	TGTGCCAGCAGCCGACAGGGGCTCAATTCACCCCTCCACTTT
TRBJ2-1	15	few	TRBV10-3	TRBD2	CAISDSGGSYNEQFF	TGTGCCATCAGTGATAGCGGGGGCTCCTACAATGAGCAGTTCTTC
TRBJ2-1	18	NA	TRBV5-4	NA	CASSSNQQSRKSYNEQFF	TGTGCCAGCAGCTCAAACCAGCAAAGCCGGAAATCATACAATGAGCAGTTCTTC
TRBJ1-6	13	NA	TRBV20-1	TRBD1	CSAPGQGSSPLHF	TGCAGTGCCCCCGGACAGGGGAGTTCACCCCTCCACTTT
TRBJ2-4	14	NA	TRBV27	NA	CASSLSRLINIQYF	TGTGCCAGCAGCCTATCTCGGTTAATAAACATTCAGTACTTC
TRBJ1-4	16	NA	TRBV7-9	TRBD1	CASSLGNWDRNEKLFF	TGTGCCAGCAGCTTAGGCAACTGGGACAGAAATGAAAAACTGTTTTTT
TRBJ2-5	20	once	TRBV29-1	TRBD2	CSVGVDGGGLAGPEQETQYF	TGCAGCGTAGGAGTCGATGGCGGGGGACTAGCGGGACCCGAACAAGAGACCCAGTACTTC
TRBJ1-1	13	NA	TRBV12-3/TRBV12-4	NA	CASSQQANTEAFF	TGTGCCAGCAGCCAACAGGCGAACACTGAAGCTTTCTTT
TRBJ2-5	15	many	TRBV20-1	NA	CSARGAPGHQETQYF	TGCAGTGCTAGAGGCGCTCCGGGGCACCAAGAGACCCAGTACTTC
TRBJ2-3	13	NA	TRBV7-6	NA	CASSSRGGDTQYF	TGTGCCAGCAGCTCTAGGGGAGGAGATACGCAGTATTTT
TRBJ2-3	15	NA	TRBV11-3	NA	CASSLGGRKGDTQYF	TGTGCCAGCAGCTTAGGGGGCCGTAAGGGAGATACGCAGTATTTT
TRBJ2-5	15	NA	TRBV10-2	TRBD1	CASSAQGQGRFEQYF	TGCGCCAGCAGCGCACAGGGACAGGGTCGTTTTGAGCAGTACTTC
TRBJ1-4	13	few	TRBV28	NA	CASSVQQGKELFF	TGTGCCAGCAGTGTCCAACAGGGCAAGGAACTGTTTTTT
TRBJ2-1	17	NA	TRBV6-2/TRBV6-3	TRBD1	CASIPTTGWSFYNGQFF	TGTGCCAGCATTCCAACGACAGGGTGGTCCTTCTACAATGGGCAGTTCTTC
TRBJ2-7	15	many	TRBV28	NA	CASSLQAKGGNEQYF	TGTGCCAGCAGTTTACAGGCAAAGGGGGGCAATGAGCAGTACTTC